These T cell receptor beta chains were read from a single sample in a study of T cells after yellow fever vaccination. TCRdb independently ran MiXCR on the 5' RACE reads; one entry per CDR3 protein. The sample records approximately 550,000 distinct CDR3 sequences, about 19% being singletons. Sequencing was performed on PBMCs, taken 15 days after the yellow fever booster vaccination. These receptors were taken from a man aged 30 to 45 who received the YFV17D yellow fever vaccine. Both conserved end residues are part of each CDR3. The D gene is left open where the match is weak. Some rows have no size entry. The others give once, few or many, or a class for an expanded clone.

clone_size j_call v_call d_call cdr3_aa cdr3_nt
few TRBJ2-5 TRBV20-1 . CSASGLRGTQCF TGCAGTGCTTCGGGACTCCGGGGGACCCAGTGCTTC
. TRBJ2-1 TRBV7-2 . CASSLVGANEQFF TGTGCCAGCAGCTTAGTAGGGGCCAATGAGCAGTTCTTC
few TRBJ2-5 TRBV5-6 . CASSPNGRLPYF TGTGCCAGCAGCCCGAATGGCCGCCTTCCGTACTTC
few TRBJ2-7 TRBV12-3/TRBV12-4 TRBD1 CASSGVGTGTYEQYF TGTGCCAGCTCAGGGGTGGGGACAGGTACCTACGAGCAGTACTTC
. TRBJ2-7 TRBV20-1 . CSARDPPSESSYEQYF TGCAGTGCTAGAGATCCGCCTAGCGAGAGCTCCTACGAGCAGTACTTC
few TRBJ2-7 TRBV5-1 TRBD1 CASSLRPTGNEQYF TGCGCCAGCAGCCTACGCCCGACAGGGAACGAGCAGTACTTC
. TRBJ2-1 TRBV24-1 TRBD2 CATSDQQGLADYNEQFF TGTGCCACCAGTGATCAGCAAGGACTAGCGGATTACAATGAGCAGTTCTTC
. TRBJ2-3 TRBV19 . CASSIPSNPPPSQYF TGTGCCAGTAGTATCCCGTCAAACCCTCCTCCCTCGCAGTATTTT
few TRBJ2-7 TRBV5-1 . CASSLAGVGASYEQYF TGCGCCAGCAGCTTGGCCGGGGTGGGAGCGAGTTACGAGCAGTACTTC
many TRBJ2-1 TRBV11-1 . CASSLRASLSGTYNEQFF TGTGCCAGCAGCTTAAGGGCCAGCCTTAGCGGTACCTACAATGAGCAGTTCTTC
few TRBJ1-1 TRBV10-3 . CAISTTRAEAEAFF TGTGCCATCAGTACTACCAGGGCGGAGGCTGAAGCTTTCTTT
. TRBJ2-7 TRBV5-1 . CASSLVVSGVYEQYF TGCGCCAGCAGCTTGGTAGTCTCCGGAGTGTACGAGCAGTACTTC
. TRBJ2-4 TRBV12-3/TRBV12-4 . CASSFWGWDIQYF TGTGCCAGCAGTTTCTGGGGGTGGGACATTCAGTACTTC
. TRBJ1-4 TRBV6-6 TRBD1 CASTQGAEELFF TGTGCCAGCACTCAGGGGGCTGAGGAACTGTTTTTT
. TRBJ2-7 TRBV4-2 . CASSQDTTSYEQYF TGTGCCAGCAGCCAAGATACGACTAGCTACGAGCAGTACTTC
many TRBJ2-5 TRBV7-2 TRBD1 CASSWGQQETQYF TGTGCCAGCAGCTGGGGACAGCAAGAGACCCAGTACTTC
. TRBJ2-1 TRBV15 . CATSVGRAGGDEQFF TGTGCCACCAGCGTCGGTAGGGCTGGGGGAGATGAGCAGTTCTTC
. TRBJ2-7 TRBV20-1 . CSARWTRTPLVGYEQYF TGCAGTGCTAGGTGGACACGAACCCCCCTGGTCGGTTACGAGCAGTACTTC
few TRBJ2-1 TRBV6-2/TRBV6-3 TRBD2 CASLQGTSGRSEQFF TGTGCCAGCCTACAAGGGACTAGCGGGAGGAGTGAGCAGTTCTTC
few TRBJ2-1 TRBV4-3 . CASSQERERNEQFF TGCGCCAGCAGCCAAGAGCGGGAACGCAATGAGCAGTTCTTC
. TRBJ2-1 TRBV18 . CASGTLSYNEQFF TGTGCCAGCGGAACTCTTTCCTACAATGAGCAGTTCTTC
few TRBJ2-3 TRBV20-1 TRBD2 CSAPGGVPQDTQYF TGCAGTGCGCCCGGGGGGGTTCCGCAAGATACGCAGTATTTT
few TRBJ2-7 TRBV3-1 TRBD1 CASCQGTAYEQYF TGTGCCAGCTGCCAGGGGACAGCATACGAGCAGTACTTC
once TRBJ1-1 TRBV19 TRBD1 CASTVRTGRTEAFF TGTGCCAGTACCGTCAGGACAGGGAGAACTGAAGCTTTCTTT
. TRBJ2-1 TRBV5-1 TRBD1 CASSYDRGHDEQFF TGCGCCAGCAGCTACGACAGGGGGCATGATGAGCAGTTCTTC
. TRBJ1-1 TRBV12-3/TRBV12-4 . CASSLGGRGPEAFF TGTGCCAGCAGTTTAGGGGGCAGGGGCCCTGAAGCTTTCTTT
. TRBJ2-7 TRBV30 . CAWNTGPGGQYEQYF TGTGCCTGGAATACCGGCCCGGGAGGACAGTACGAGCAGTACTTC
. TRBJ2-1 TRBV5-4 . CASSFFSDYNEQFF TGTGCCAGCAGCTTCTTTAGCGACTACAATGAGCAGTTCTTC
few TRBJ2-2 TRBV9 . CASSVAFGAGELFF TGTGCCAGCAGCGTAGCATTCGGTGCCGGGGAGCTGTTTTTT
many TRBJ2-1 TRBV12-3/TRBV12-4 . CASSLGSGFYNEQFF TGTGCCAGCAGTTTAGGTAGTGGGTTTTACAATGAGCAGTTCTTC
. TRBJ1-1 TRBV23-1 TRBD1 CASRRQGYTEAFF TGCGCCAGCAGGCGACAGGGGTACACTGAAGCTTTCTTT
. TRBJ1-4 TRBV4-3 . CASSQDVGAGREKLFF TGCGCCAGCAGCCAAGATGTGGGAGCCGGCCGGGAAAAACTGTTTTTT
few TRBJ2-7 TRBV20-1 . CSASHNPYEQYF TGCAGTGCTTCTCACAACCCCTACGAGCAGTACTTC
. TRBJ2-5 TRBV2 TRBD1 CASSSLQGANPPQETQYF TGTGCCAGCAGTTCGTTACAGGGGGCGAATCCCCCCCAAGAGACCCAGTACTTC
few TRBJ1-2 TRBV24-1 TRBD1 CATSDRDSYGYTF TGTGCCACCAGTGATCGGGACAGCTATGGCTACACCTTC
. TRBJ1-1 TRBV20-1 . CSASLSTEAFF TGCAGTGCTAGCCTGTCCACTGAAGCTTTCTTT
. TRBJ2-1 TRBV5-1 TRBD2 CASSQRTSVDEQFF TGCGCCAGCAGTCAACGGACTAGCGTCGATGAGCAGTTCTTC
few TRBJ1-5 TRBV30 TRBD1 CAWSQGVRNQPQHF TGTGCCTGGAGTCAGGGGGTCCGGAATCAGCCCCAGCATTTT
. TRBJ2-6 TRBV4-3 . CASSQAPAGTTPSGANVLTF TGCGCCAGCAGCCAAGCTCCTGCCGGGACAACTCCCTCTGGGGCCAACGTCCTGACTTTC
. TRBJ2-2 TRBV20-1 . CSASLGSGELFF TGCAGTGCTAGTTTGGGCAGCGGGGAGCTGTTTTTT
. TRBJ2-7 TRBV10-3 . CAISPSVGMASYEQYF TGTGCCATCAGCCCGTCTGTCGGTATGGCGTCCTACGAGCAGTACTTC
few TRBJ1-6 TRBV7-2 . CASSLGLGLYNSPLHF TGTGCCAGCAGCTTAGGGTTGGGTCTCTATAATTCACCCCTCCACTTT
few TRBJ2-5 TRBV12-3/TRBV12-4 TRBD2 CASSPRLAGSTQYF TGTGCCAGCAGTCCGCGACTAGCGGGGTCGACCCAGTACTTC
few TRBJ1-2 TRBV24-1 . CATSDGGMDYGYTF TGTGCCACCAGTGATGGGGGGATGGACTATGGCTACACCTTC
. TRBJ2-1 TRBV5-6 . CASSLVLNEQFF TGTGCCAGCAGCTTGGTTCTCAATGAGCAGTTCTTC
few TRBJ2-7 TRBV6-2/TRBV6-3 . CASSYSFAGRSSYEQYF TGTGCCAGCAGTTACTCGTTCGCGGGGAGGAGCTCCTACGAGCAGTACTTC
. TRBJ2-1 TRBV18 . CASSPMAGSYNEQFF TGTGCCAGCTCACCAATGGCAGGTTCCTACAATGAGCAGTTCTTC
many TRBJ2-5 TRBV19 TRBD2 CASSTGTSGGSQETQYF TGTGCCAGTAGTACCGGGACTAGCGGGGGAAGCCAAGAGACCCAGTACTTC
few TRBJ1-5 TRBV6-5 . CASSYSPGGNQPQHF TGTGCCAGCAGTTACTCGCCGGGCGGCAATCAGCCCCAGCATTTT
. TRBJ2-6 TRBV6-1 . CASSRRDRRSGANVLTF TGTGCCAGCAGTCGGAGGGACAGACGCTCTGGGGCCAACGTCCTGACTTTC
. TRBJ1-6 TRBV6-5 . CASSFPDSQRGNSPLHF TGTGCCAGCAGTTTCCCCGACAGCCAAAGGGGGAATTCACCCCTCCACTTT
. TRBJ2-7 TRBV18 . CASSPDATPYEQYF TGTGCCAGCTCACCAGACGCAACGCCCTACGAGCAGTACTTC
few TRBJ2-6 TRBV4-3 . CASSQDSLRSGANVLTF TGCGCCAGCAGCCAAGATTCCCTCAGGAGCGGGGCCAACGTCCTGACTTTC
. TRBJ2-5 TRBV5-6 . CASSSRGTQYF TGTGCCAGCAGTTCAAGGGGAACCCAGTACTTC
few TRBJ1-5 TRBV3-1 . CASSLGGTNNQPQHF TGTGCCAGCAGCCTCGGGGGTACTAACAATCAGCCCCAGCATTTT
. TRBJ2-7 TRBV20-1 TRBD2 CSAQRLGAGAGVYEQYF TGCAGTGCCCAGAGACTCGGGGCGGGAGCGGGGGTCTACGAGCAGTACTTC
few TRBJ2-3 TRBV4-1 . CASSQARTVTDTQYF TGCGCCAGCAGCCAAGCCCGGACAGTCACAGATACGCAGTATTTT
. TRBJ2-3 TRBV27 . CASSLRLASTDTQYF TGTGCCAGCAGTTTACGTTTGGCTAGCACAGATACGCAGTATTTT
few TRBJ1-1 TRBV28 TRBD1 CASSFSRGLDTEAFF TGTGCCAGCAGTTTTAGCAGGGGGCTTGACACTGAAGCTTTCTTT
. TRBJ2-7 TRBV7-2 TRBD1 CASSAKTGGGLSYEQYF TGTGCCAGCAGCGCCAAGACAGGGGGCGGATTATCCTACGAGCAGTACTTC